The 8 T cell receptor beta chains in this list originate from one sample, sequenced in a study of blood T cell repertoires in COVID-19. Using immunoSEQ multiplex PCR, the repertoire was profiled, and TCRdb retains in-frame clones only, with some absent. The table lists about 230,000 clones, more than 70% of them singletons. The sample comprised peripheral blood. Source of these receptors: a woman aged 55 to 70 with acute or convalescent COVID-19.

This clone was detected only a few times. This chain connects TRBV2 to TRBJ1-2; TRBD1 matches 10 bases. Germline V gene sequence: CDR1 SNHLY, CDR2 FYNNEI. The CDR3 spans 14 residues. The V gene end was trimmed by 6 bases and the J gene end by 4 bases; junction bases not matched to a gene: 5. The CDR3 DNA follows: TGTGCCAGCAGGGGGGGACAGGGGTCCTATGGCTACACCTTC. Amino acids: CASRGGQGSYGYTF. The full variable domain, with the rest looked up from reference TRBV2 and TRBJ1-2, is EPEVTQTPSHQVTQMGQEVILRCVPISNHLYFYWYRQILGQKVEFLVSFYNNEISEKSEIFDDQFSVERPDGSNFTLKIRSTKLEDSAMYFCASRGGQGSYGYTFGSGTRLTVV.

The genes are TRBV30 and TRBJ1-1, with 7 nucleotides matching TRBD1. The CDR3 length is 15 residues. CDR1 and CDR2 (germline): GTSNPN, SVGIG (reference sequence). The J segment lost 0 bases and the V segment lost 5 bases, leaving 9 bases of the junction unmatched. The CDR3, as DNA: TGTGCCTGGTCCTTTAGGGGGCTGATGAACACTGAAGCTTTCTTT. Amino acids: CAWSFRGLMNTEAFF.

In the case of this clone: At one end the junction does not follow the germline gene, possibly because of a read error. This chain uses TRBV5-4 with TRBJ2-7; 8 bases fit TRBD2. Germline V gene lookup returns CDR1 SGHNT and CDR2 YYREEE (reference sequence). This CDR3 is built from 14 residues. CDR3 loop: CASSSGGTIYEQYF. CDR3 sequence (DNA): TGTGCCAGCAGCTCGGGGGGGACAATCTACGAGCAGTATTTC.

CDR3 residues: CASSHQGQGGNTIYF. The DNA for the CDR3 is TGTGCCAGCAGCCATCAGGGACAGGGGGGAAACACCATATATTTT. The chain employs TRBV4-2 and TRBJ1-3; 10 nucleotides match TRBD1. Trimming took 3 bases from V and 4 from J; bases not matched to a gene: 3. The CDR3 is 15 amino acids. Looked up from germline, CDR1 is LGHNA and CDR2 is YNFKEQ.

The chain uses TRBV10-3 and TRBJ1-2, with 10 bases aligning to TRBD1. The ends lost 6 bases at V and 2 bases at J; junction bases unmatched: 3. The CDR3 length is 14 residues. CDR1 and CDR2 from the germline V gene are ENHRY and SYGVKD. The CDR3 loop is CAISGQGGNYGYTF. The CDR3 DNA reads TGTGCCATCAGCGGACAGGGGGGGAACTATGGCTACACCTTC.

The rearrangement uses TRBV12-5 and TRBJ2-5; D might be TRBD2 (6 bases). Germline CDR1 reads LGHNT; CDR2 reads FRNRAP. The germline V and J ends were trimmed by 2 bases and 3 bases, with 10 bases remaining between them. The CDR3 extends over 14 amino acids. The CDR3 is CASGLSEGEETQYF. The CDR3 DNA follows: TGTGCTAGTGGTTTGTCGGAGGGAGAAGAGACCCAGTACTTC.

V gene TRBV20-1 combines with J gene TRBJ1-5; tentatively, D is TRBD1 (5 bases). The CDR3 loop spans 12 amino acids. Germline assignment: CDR1 DFQATT and CDR2 SNEGSKA (reference sequence). V lost 3 bases and J 5 bases, leaving 8 bases between the germline ends. DNA for the CDR3: TGCAGTGCTAGTGTAGGGGATCAGCCCCAGCATTTT. Protein: CSASVGDQPQHF.

J is TRBJ1-1 and V is TRBV21-1; the table assigns TRBD1, which was not confirmed against the DNA. TRBV21-1 is designated a pseudogene. The CDR3 contains 14 residues. CDR3 nucleotide sequence: TGTGCCAGCAGCAAAGGGGGCGGTCCAGGAGAAGCTTTCTTT. Residues: CASSKGGGPGEAFF.